This T cell receptor (beta chain) was sequenced for a study of T cell responses to AZD1222 COVID-19 vaccine. The V and J ends lost 4 bases and 7 bases respectively, with 18 bases between them. The V gene's germline CDR1 is SGHRS and CDR2 YFSETQ. This CDR3 is 15 amino acids long. Points on this clone: Its antigen is unidentified.

The study's findings and limits: Unmutated variant regions are reportedly the target of nearly half of TCRs that are spike-specific. None of the repertoires were sampled until the peak T cell response had passed.

Profiling relied on immunoSEQ multiplex PCR, and the TCRdb table lists in-frame clones only, not all of them. The sample lists 70,000 to 95,000 clones; approximately 86% were seen once. The specimen was peripheral blood, collected 28 days after the second AZD1222 dose. This sequence joins TRBV5-1 and TRBJ2-1; tentative D call: TRBD2 (7 bases). This receptor was obtained from an adult who received the AZD1222 COVID-19 vaccine. This CDR3 reads CASSPDRLGGNEQFF. CDR3 in DNA: TGCGCCAGCAGCCCGGACAGATTGGGGGGGAATGAGCAGTTCTTC.